These 17 T cell receptor beta chains originate from one sample sequenced in a study of synovial regulatory T cells in juvenile arthritis. TCRdb keeps only in-frame clones here, not all; method: immunoSEQ multiplex PCR. This sample lists approximately 10,000 clones; its ten largest clones have just over 0.9%. Sequencing input: Treg cells from blood. Subset defined: remaining (HLA-DR-negative) circulating blood Treg cells. All receptors derive from a donor between 2 and 29 years old with juvenile idiopathic arthritis.

The V and J genes are TRBV10-3 and TRBJ1-2; TCRdb's assignment of TRBD1 cannot be checked, as there is no DNA. Germline CDR1 is ENHRY and CDR2 is SYGVKD. This CDR3 contains 17 residues. DNA for this receptor is not on file. CDR3 residues: CAISGGDRGLSNYGYTF.

The chain joins TRBV15 to TRBJ2-7; the D call from TCRdb, TRBD1, cannot be confirmed without DNA. The length of the CDR3 is 15 residues. DNA for this receptor is not on file. Germline CDR1 is LNHNV and CDR2 is YYDKDF (reference sequence). The CDR3 sequence: CATSRDPGQTYEQYF.

This chain uses TRBV6-5 with TRBJ1-4; with no DNA, the TCRdb D assignment of TRBD1 cannot be verified. The CDR3 is 14 amino acids. Only the protein sequence is given. Looked up from germline, CDR1 is MNHEY and CDR2 is SVGAGI. Here the CDR3 reads CASSNGNRGKKLFF.

Here the CDR3 reads CASSIQGVSQPQHF. The rearrangement uses TRBV19 and TRBJ1-5; absent DNA, TCRdb's TRBD1 call cannot be checked. This CDR3 has 14 residues. A DNA sequence was not provided. Per germline, CDR1 LNHDA and CDR2 SQIVND (reference sequence).

The gene calls are TRBV5-1 and TRBJ2-3; TCRdb gives TRBD2 as the D gene, but with no DNA this cannot be confirmed. The CDR3 sequence is 16 residues long. DNA is not recorded here. Germline V CDR1 and CDR2: SGHRS, YFSETQ. The CDR3 protein is CASGIAVGTFTDTQYF.

J is TRBJ1-4 and V is TRBV11-2. The germline gives CDR1 SGHAT, CDR2 FQNNGV. This CDR3 is built from 13 residues. A DNA sequence was not provided. The CDR3: CASSYGTNEKLFF.

V gene TRBV2 combines with J gene TRBJ1-5; no DNA is available, so the TRBD1 call from TCRdb remains unchecked. Germline assignment: CDR1 SNHLY and CDR2 FYNNEI. The CDR3 contains 14 residues. Only the protein sequence is given. CDR3 loop: CASSEAAGVQPQHF.

The gene calls are TRBV28 and TRBJ1-1; TCRdb calls TRBD1, which cannot be checked without DNA. The CDR3 loop spans 16 amino acids. The coding DNA is unavailable. The V gene's germline CDR1 is MDHEN and CDR2 SYDVKM. CDR3 sequence reads: CASSPFYRDRYPEAFF.

This chain joins TRBV27 and TRBJ2-7. Germline V gene data show CDR1 as MNHEY and CDR2 as SMNVEV (reference sequence). The CDR3 totals 13 residues. No DNA sequence is on record. CDR3 protein: CASSFSWDASQYF.

This chain links TRBV6-7 with TRBJ2-5; absent DNA, TCRdb's TRBD1 call cannot be checked. TRBV6-7 has ORF status, its function being uncertain. The CDR3 is made up of 11 amino acids. The nucleotide record is missing. The CDR3 region is CASQVQETQYF.

The V call is TRBV7-9, the J call TRBJ1-4. The CDR3 runs 14 residues. No DNA is recorded. Looked up from germline, CDR1 is SEHNR and CDR2 is FQNEAQ (reference sequence). The CDR3 protein is CASSLGATNEKLFF. Full variable domain (rest looked up from reference TRBV7-9 and TRBJ1-4): DTGVSQNPRHKITKRGQNVTFRCDPISEHNRLYWYRQTLGQGPEFLTYFQNEAQLEKSRLLSDRFSAERPKGSFSTLEIQRTEQGDSAMYLCASSLGATNEKLFFGSGTQLSVL.

This clone is medium-sized by frequency. The rearrangement links TRBV19 to TRBJ2-1; the TCRdb D gene call, TRBD2, has no DNA to confirm it. From germline, CDR1 is LNHDA and CDR2 SQIVND (reference sequence). The length of the CDR3 is 13 residues. The DNA is unrecorded. The CDR3 here is CASSTRTYNEQFF.

The chain uses TRBV19 and TRBJ2-2; TCRdb's assignment of TRBD2 cannot be checked, as there is no DNA. Germline CDR1 is LNHDA and CDR2 is SQIVND (reference sequence). The CDR3 sequence is 13 residues long. No DNA is listed. The CDR3 is CASRRIDTGELFF.

V usage is TRBV5-1 and J usage is TRBJ1-4; absent DNA, TCRdb's TRBD1 call cannot be checked. Germline assignment: CDR1 SGHRS and CDR2 YFSETQ. The CDR3 loop spans 13 amino acids. The protein alone is recorded here. The CDR3: CASSWASSEKLFF.

The CDR3 reads CASSRTEKLFF. The genes are TRBV21-1 and TRBJ1-4. TRBV21-1 is assigned pseudogene status. The CDR3 spans 11 residues. No DNA is recorded.

The J gene is TRBJ2-1, the V gene TRBV7-6; lacking DNA, the TRBD1 call made by TCRdb goes unchecked. The germline gives CDR1 SGHVS, CDR2 FNYEAQ. CDR3 length: 15 amino acids. Only the protein sequence is given. The CDR3 loop reads CASSLVGQGAGEQFF.

V is TRBV7-3 and J is TRBJ1-2. CDR1 is SGHTA and CDR2 is FQGTGA in the germline V gene. CDR3 length equals 13 residues. The DNA sequence is not available. CDR3 region: CASSLAFSYGYTF.